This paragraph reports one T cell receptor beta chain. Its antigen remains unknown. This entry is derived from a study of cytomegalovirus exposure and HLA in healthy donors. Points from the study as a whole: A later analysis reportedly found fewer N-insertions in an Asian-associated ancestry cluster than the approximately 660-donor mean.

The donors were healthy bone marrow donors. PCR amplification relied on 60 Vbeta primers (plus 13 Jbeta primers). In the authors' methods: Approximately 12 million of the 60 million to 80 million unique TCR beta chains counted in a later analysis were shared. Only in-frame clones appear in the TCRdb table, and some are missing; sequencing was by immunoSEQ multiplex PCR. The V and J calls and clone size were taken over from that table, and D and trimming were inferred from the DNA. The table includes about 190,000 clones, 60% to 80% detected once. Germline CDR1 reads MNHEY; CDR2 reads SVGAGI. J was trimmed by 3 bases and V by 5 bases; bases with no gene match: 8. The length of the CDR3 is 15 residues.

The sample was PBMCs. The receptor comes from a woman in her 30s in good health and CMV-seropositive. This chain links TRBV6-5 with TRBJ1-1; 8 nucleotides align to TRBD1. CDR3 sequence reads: CASSPWTGIDTEAFF. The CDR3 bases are TGTGCCAGCAGTCCCTGGACAGGGATCGACACTGAAGCTTTCTTT.